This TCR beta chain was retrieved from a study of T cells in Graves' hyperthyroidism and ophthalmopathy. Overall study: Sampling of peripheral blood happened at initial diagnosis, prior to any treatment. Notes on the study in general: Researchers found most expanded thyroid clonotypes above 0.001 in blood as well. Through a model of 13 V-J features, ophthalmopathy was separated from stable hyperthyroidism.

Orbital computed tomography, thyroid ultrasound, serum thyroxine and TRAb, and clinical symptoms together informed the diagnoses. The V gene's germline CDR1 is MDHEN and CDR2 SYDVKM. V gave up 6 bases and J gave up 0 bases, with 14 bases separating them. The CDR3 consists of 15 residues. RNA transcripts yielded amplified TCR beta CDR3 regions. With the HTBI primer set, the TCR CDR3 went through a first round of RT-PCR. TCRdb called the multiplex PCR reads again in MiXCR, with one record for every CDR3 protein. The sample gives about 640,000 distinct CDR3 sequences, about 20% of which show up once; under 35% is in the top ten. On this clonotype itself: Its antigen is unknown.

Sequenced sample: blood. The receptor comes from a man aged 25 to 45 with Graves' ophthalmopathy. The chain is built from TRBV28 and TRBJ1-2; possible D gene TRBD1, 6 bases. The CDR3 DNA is TGTGCCAGCAGCCCCGGAGGGGGACCTAACTATGGCTACACCTTC. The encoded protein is CASSPGGGPNYGYTF.